These 22 T cell receptor beta chains were all obtained from the same sample, sequenced in a study of cytomegalovirus exposure and HLA in healthy donors. In the PCR, 60 Vbeta and 13 Jbeta primers were used. Generated by immunoSEQ multiplex PCR, the TCRdb table keeps only in-frame clones and is missing some. The data hold approximately 180,000 clones, with roughly 80% observed a single time. Source material: PBMCs. The receptors shown here come from a woman aged 18-29 years in good health and CMV-seronegative.

V gene TRBV7-2 combines with J gene TRBJ1-2, with D possibly being TRBD1 (6 bases). This CDR3 region has 13 residues. The germline gives CDR1 SGHTA, CDR2 FQGNSA. With 5 bases removed from V and 4 bases from J, the gap between germline ends came to 11 bases. The CDR3 sequence is CASSPDSSYGYTF. In nucleotides, the CDR3 is TGTGCCAGCAGCCCGGACAGCTCCTATGGCTACACCTTC.

This clone has a single count. The rearrangement uses TRBV4-3 and TRBJ2-3; D is undetermined. V lost 1 base, J lost 3 bases, and 11 bases lay in between. Per the germline V gene, CDR1 is LGHNA and CDR2 is YSLEER. The CDR3 has 15 amino acids. Written as DNA, the CDR3 is TGCGCCAGCAGCCAAGCTAGAGGTCTGACAGATACGCAGTATTTT. It encodes CASSQARGLTDTQYF.

The chain carries TRBV7-9 and TRBJ2-7; TRBD2 aligns across 7 bases. V lost 4 bases, J lost 3 bases, and 9 bases stayed unmatched. This CDR3 region has 15 residues. In germline, CDR1 is SEHNR, CDR2 FQNEAQ (reference sequence). Written as DNA, the CDR3 is TGTGCCAGCAGCTCAGGGCGGGAGTTTAACTACGAGCAGTACTTC. It is translated as CASSSGREFNYEQYF. Full variable domain (rest looked up from reference TRBV7-9 and TRBJ2-7): DTGVSQNPRHKITKRGQNVTFRCDPISEHNRLYWYRQTLGQGPEFLTYFQNEAQLEKSRLLSDRFSAERPKGSFSTLEIQRTEQGDSAMYLCASSSGREFNYEQYFGPGTRLTVT.

The chain couples TRBV28 to TRBJ2-5, with 7 bases lining up with TRBD1. This CDR3 contains 15 residues. Germline loops: CDR1 MDHEN, CDR2 SYDVKM. Unmatched junction bases numbered 6, after V lost 2 bases and J lost 3 bases. The CDR3 DNA reads as TGTGCCAGCAGTTTAGACAGGGATTATGAAGAGACCCAGTACTTC. This gives the protein CASSLDRDYEETQYF.

The chain recombines TRBV7-9 with TRBJ2-7, with D possibly being TRBD2 (5 bases). There are 14 residues in the CDR3. The V and J ends lost 4 bases and 2 bases respectively, with 12 bases between them. Germline V lookup: CDR1 SEHNR, CDR2 FQNEAQ (reference sequence). CDR3 region: CASSSPGIPYEQYF. In nucleotides, the CDR3 is TGTGCCAGCAGCTCACCGGGGATTCCCTACGAGCAGTACTTC.

The rearrangement joins TRBV9 to TRBJ2-2; a weak D match, TRBD1 (6 bases). With 8 bases removed from V and 2 bases from J, the gap between germline ends came to 10 bases. Germline V gene sequence: CDR1 SGDLS, CDR2 YYNGEE. The CDR3 is 13 residues long. CDR3 nucleotide sequence: TGTGCCAGTCAGGGGACAAACACCGGGGAGCTGTTTTTT. Its protein product is CASQGTNTGELFF.

The V gene is TRBV7-2, the J gene TRBJ2-7; possibly TRBD1 for D (6 bases). V was cut by 1 base and J by 9 bases, with 16 bases left in between. CDR1 is SGHTA and CDR2 is FQGNSA in the germline V gene. The CDR3 consists of 14 residues. The CDR3 DNA reads TGTGCCAGCAGCTTAGAGGGGGATGGCCTTGTGCAGTACGTC. This codes for CASSLEGDGLVQYV.

This clone came up a few times. The chain joins TRBV4-3 to TRBJ2-7, with 7 positions matching TRBD2. V dropped 3 bases and J dropped 10; count of bases not matched to a gene: 12. The CDR3 is 14 amino acids. In germline, CDR1 is LGHNA, CDR2 YSLEER. The chain's CDR3 is CASSQYSSGPHQYF. CDR3 bases: TGCGCCAGCAGCCAGTACAGTAGCGGGCCACATCAGTACTTC.

This chain joins TRBV7-9 and TRBJ2-7; TRBD1 agrees at 7 bases. The germline V gene has CDR1 SEHNR and CDR2 FQNEAQ (reference sequence). CDR3 size: 12 residues. The V segment lost 6 bases and the J segment 5 bases; nucleotides outside the gene matches: 4. The CDR3 here is CASSFDRDEQYF. CDR3 nucleotide sequence: TGTGCCAGCAGTTTCGACAGGGACGAGCAGTACTTC.

The J gene is TRBJ2-3, the V gene TRBV27; TRBD2 agrees at 13 bases. The ends lost 4 bases at V and 5 bases at J; junction bases unmatched: 6. The CDR3 is 16 amino acids. Germline V gene data show CDR1 as MNHEY and CDR2 as SMNVEV (reference sequence). CDR3 nucleotides: TGTGCCAGCAGTTGGGGACTAGCGGGAACGGGAGATACGCAGTATTTT. Amino acids: CASSWGLAGTGDTQYF.

The chain is built from TRBV27 and TRBJ2-7, with 7 bases that match TRBD1. After removal of 5 bases from V and 0 bases from J, the junction contained 7 bases not matched to a gene. The CDR3 length is 15 residues. Germline CDR1 and CDR2: MNHEY and SMNVEV (reference sequence). This CDR3 is CASSIRGLSSYEQYV. CDR3 bases: TGTGCCAGCAGTATAAGGGGGCTCAGCTCCTACGAGCAGTACGTC.

This clone showed up just a few times. The CDR3 spells CASSSGQGYTIYF. CDR3 in DNA: TGTGCCAGCAGTTCAGGGCAGGGGTACACCATATATTTT. The V call is TRBV28, the J call TRBJ1-3; tentative D call: TRBD1 (6 bases). The ends were cut back, 4 bases at V and 8 bases at J, with 12 bases in the middle. CDR3 size: 13 residues. Per the germline V gene, CDR1 is MDHEN and CDR2 is SYDVKM.

This clone was seen only once. The chain couples TRBV28 to TRBJ1-2; 7 bases map to TRBD1. The length of the CDR3 is 14 residues. With 5 bases clipped from V and 2 bases from J, the junction kept 5 bases outside the gene matches. The germline V gene encodes CDR1 MDHEN and CDR2 SYDVKM. The CDR3 DNA reads TGTGCCAGCAGTGTGGGACAGTTCAACTATGGCTACACCTTC. This encodes CASSVGQFNYGYTF.

The chain carries TRBV7-9 and TRBJ1-1, with D possibly TRBD1 on 5 matching bases. CDR3 size: 13 residues. In germline, CDR1 is SEHNR, CDR2 FQNEAQ (reference sequence). Trimming cost V 7 bases and J 6 bases, with 15 bases left between them. The CDR3 sequence: CASTPWAGAEAFF. As DNA, the CDR3 is TGTGCCAGCACCCCCTGGGCGGGGGCTGAAGCTTTCTTT.

This clone came up once. The genes are TRBV19 and TRBJ1-2; no definite D call. V lost 0 bases and J lost 4, with 9 bases in between. The CDR3 is made up of 14 amino acids. Germline V gives CDR1 LNHDA, CDR2 SQIVND (reference sequence). CDR3 residues: CASSIDRGIYGYTF. The CDR3 nucleotides read TGTGCCAGTAGTATAGATCGGGGAATCTATGGCTACACCTTC.

The chain carries TRBV14 and TRBJ2-5, with 9 bases identical to TRBD2. CDR3 size: 16 residues. CDR1 and CDR2 (germline): SGHDN, FVKESK. V lost 1 base and J lost 2; bases outside the gene matches: 5. For the CDR3, the DNA is TGTGCCAGCAGCCAAGTTAGGACTAGCGTTCAAGAGACCCAGTACTTC. Translating gives CASSQVRTSVQETQYF.

CDR3 in DNA: TGTGCCAGCAGAATCGGACAGAACTCCCCCGGGGAGCTGTTTTTT. Amino acids: CASRIGQNSPGELFF. This chain uses TRBV6-5 with TRBJ2-2; weak D call: TRBD1 (6 bases). V shed 6 bases and J shed 6 bases, with 17 bases lying between them. This CDR3 contains 15 residues. CDR1 and CDR2 from the germline V gene are MNHEY and SVGAGI.

The chain joins TRBV7-2 to TRBJ2-3, with TRBD2 as a possible D gene (6 bases). In germline, CDR1 is SGHTA, CDR2 FQGNSA. CDR3 size: 17 residues. Trimming took off 1 base at V and 6 bases at J, with 20 bases between the two ends. The CDR3 DNA reads TGTGCCAGCAGCTTAGTTCTATCCGGGAGTCACGGGGATACGCAGTATTTT. Its translation is CASSLVLSGSHGDTQYF.

This clone was observed once. A junction boundary mismatches the germline segment, possibly from a read error. The rearrangement links TRBV27 to TRBJ2-7, with 8 positions matching TRBD2. Germline V gives CDR1 MNHEY, CDR2 SMNVEV (reference sequence). The CDR3 covers 14 residues. CDR3 protein: CASSLRGGAYGQYF. The CDR3 coding sequence is TGTGCCAGCAGTTTACGGGGGGGGGCCTACGGGCAGTACTTC.

The V and J genes are TRBV19 and TRBJ1-1; D is perhaps TRBD1 (6 bases). Trimming left V 2 bases short and J 1 base short, with 14 bases between. The CDR3 extends over 16 amino acids. The germline V gene has CDR1 LNHDA and CDR2 SQIVND (reference sequence). CDR3 sequence reads: CASSISRGGRNTEAFF. The DNA for the CDR3 is TGTGCCAGTAGTATAAGCAGGGGAGGGAGGAACACTGAAGCTTTCTTT.

The CDR3 bases are TGCAGCGTCGCTCAGGGGGCAATAAACTATGGCTACACCTTC. This gives the protein CSVAQGAINYGYTF. The rearrangement uses TRBV29-1 and TRBJ1-2; TRBD1 aligns across 8 bases. Germline CDR1 SQVTM, CDR2 ANQGSEA. The CDR3 loop spans 14 amino acids. J lost 2 bases, V lost 6 bases, and 8 bases had no gene match.

This chain links TRBV19 with TRBJ2-5; maybe TRBD2 (6 bases). Per germline, CDR1 LNHDA and CDR2 SQIVND (reference sequence). Trimming took off 3 bases at V and 5 bases at J, with 19 bases between the two ends. The CDR3 covers 16 residues. CDR3 nucleotides: TGTGCCAGTAGTATCCAGACGGAGGGGTTGGAGGAGACCCAGTACTTC. Its translation is CASSIQTEGLEETQYF.